The 29 T cell receptor beta chains in this list originate from one sample, sequenced in a study of OX40 agonist ivuxolimab in advanced cancers. Library preparation used the immunoSEQ multiplex PCR assay. The table comes from immuneACCESS by way of TCRdb, which keeps in-frame sequences with V and J called. Part of the clones is missing from these tables; in studies checked, under half for an unresolved V gene and the rest for unknown reasons. Present in this sample are some 50,000 clones, 81% of which were seen just once. Jointly, the top ten make up 5% to 7.5% of the sample. Sequences were derived from CD4+ or CD8+ T cells sorted from blood, sampled in a trial of the OX40 agonist ivuxolimab. These receptors were taken from an adult with an advanced solid tumor such as melanoma, head and neck, liver or kidney cancer.

The CDR3 protein is CASSYPKQGLAPYEQYF. The CDR3 nucleotides read TGTGCCAGCAGTTACCCCAAACAAGGTCTAGCCCCCTACGAGCAGTACTTC. The chain recombines TRBV28 with TRBJ2-7; possibly TRBD2 for D (5 bases). This CDR3 contains 17 residues. Between the trimmed V and J ends, which lost 4 bases and 2 bases, there was a span of 21 bases. Per the germline V gene, CDR1 is MDHEN and CDR2 is SYDVKM.

The chain has TRBV19 and TRBJ2-3; the D gene could be TRBD1 or TRBD2 (5 bases each). CDR3 length: 17 amino acids. CDR1 is LNHDA and CDR2 is SQIVND in the germline V gene (reference sequence). Trimming took off 5 bases at V and 1 base at J, with 19 bases between the two ends. This chain's CDR3 is CASSPPVGEWGTDTQYF. The CDR3 bases are TGTGCCAGTAGTCCCCCCGTGGGGGAATGGGGCACAGATACGCAGTATTTT.

This clone was observed a handful of times. CDR3 DNA: TGTGCCAGCTCTCAACGAAGGGGTGGAAACACCATATATTTT. As protein: CASSQRRGGNTIYF. V is TRBV28 and J is TRBJ1-3; TRBD1 is a possible D gene (5 bases). V lost 8 bases and J lost 3, with 14 bases in between. The CDR3 is made up of 14 amino acids. Germline CDR1 is MDHEN and CDR2 is SYDVKM.

The V gene is TRBV5-6, the J gene TRBJ1-1; 8 bases align to TRBD1. The CDR3 length is 14 residues. Germline assignment: CDR1 SGHDT and CDR2 YYEEEE. V dropped 0 bases and J dropped 5; count of bases not matched to a gene: 3. In DNA form, the CDR3 reads TGTGCCAGCAGCTTGGGACAGGGGATGACTGAAGCTTTCTTT. Residues: CASSLGQGMTEAFF.

With regard to this clone: The same CDR3 can be traced to other DNA sequences in this sample. V gene TRBV7-2 combines with J gene TRBJ2-5; possibly TRBD2 for D (6 bases). The CDR3 extends over 13 amino acids. V lost 5 bases to trimming and J lost 8 bases, with 15 bases between them. Looked up from germline, CDR1 is SGHTA and CDR2 is FQGNSA. This CDR3 reads CASSPAGRETQYF. The CDR3 DNA is TGTGCCAGCAGCCCTGCGGGGCGGGAAACCCAGTACTTC.

This chain connects TRBV19 to TRBJ1-2; TRBD1 agrees at 7 bases. The CDR3 has 14 residues. Germline lookup yields CDR1 LNHDA and CDR2 SQIVND (reference sequence). V was clipped by 3 bases and J by 1 base; unmatched bases: 2. The CDR3 DNA sequence: TGTGCCAGTAGTATGGGGACAGTTAACTATGGCTACACCTTC. Residues: CASSMGTVNYGYTF.

The chain joins TRBV9 to TRBJ2-3; the match to TRBD2 covers 9 bases. The J segment lost 2 bases and the V segment lost 6 bases, leaving 4 bases of the junction unmatched. CDR3 length equals 14 residues. CDR1 and CDR2 (germline): SGDLS, YYNGEE. The CDR3 sequence: CASNAGGNTDTQYF. The CDR3 DNA sequence: TGTGCCAGCAACGCGGGGGGGAACACAGATACGCAGTATTTT.

A single count supports this clone. Other DNA sequences within the sample encode an identical CDR3. The chain links TRBV28 to TRBJ2-7; D is possibly TRBD1 or TRBD2 (5 bases each). Germline assignment: CDR1 MDHEN and CDR2 SYDVKM. This CDR3 contains 13 residues. The ends were cut back, 3 bases at V and 3 bases at J, with 9 bases in the middle. This CDR3 is CASSLGPGYEQYF. In DNA form, the CDR3 reads TGTGCCAGCAGTTTGGGACCCGGCTACGAGCAGTACTTC.

As DNA, the CDR3 is TGTGCCAGCTCACGAGCGCCGTCGGGCACTGAAGCTTTCTTT. This sequence encodes CASSRAPSGTEAFF. The chain combines TRBV18 with TRBJ1-1; D remains ambiguous. The CDR3 totals 14 residues. Germline CDR1 reads KGHSH; CDR2 reads LQKENI. V was clipped by 4 bases and J by 4 bases, with 13 bases between them.

This clone is deemed medium-sized. The chain couples TRBV7-9 to TRBJ2-2; D is unclear. This CDR3 is built from 14 residues. Germline V gene sequence: CDR1 SEHNR, CDR2 FQNEAQ (reference sequence). Trimming left V 0 bases short and J 7 bases short, with 9 bases between. In nucleotides, the CDR3 is TGTGCCAGCAGCTTAGCGGGCTTCGGCGGGGAGCTGTTTTTT. Residues: CASSLAGFGGELFF. Combining the CDR3 with reference TRBV7-9 and TRBJ2-2 gives the whole variable domain DTGVSQNPRHKITKRGQNVTFRCDPISEHNRLYWYRQTLGQGPEFLTYFQNEAQLEKSRLLSDRFSAERPKGSFSTLEIQRTEQGDSAMYLCASSLAGFGGELFFGEGSRLTVL.

This sequence joins TRBV9 and TRBJ2-2; weak D call: TRBD1 (6 bases). CDR1 is SGDLS and CDR2 is YYNGEE in the germline V gene. This CDR3 has 15 residues. V gave up 4 bases and J gave up 7 bases, with 17 bases separating them. The CDR3 region is CASSPPLGDIGELFF. Written as DNA, the CDR3 is TGTGCCAGCAGCCCCCCCTTGGGGGACATCGGGGAGCTGTTTTTT.

This clone has only one observation. The gene calls are TRBV5-4 and TRBJ1-3; D is possibly TRBD1 (5 bases). The CDR3 extends over 13 amino acids. Germline CDR1 and CDR2: SGHNT and YYREEE (reference sequence). V lost 1 base, J lost 3 bases, and 5 bases lay in between. DNA of the CDR3: TGTGCCAGCAGCTTGCAGGGTGGAAACACCATATATTTT. Residues: CASSLQGGNTIYF.

This clone appeared once. The chain uses TRBV5-1 and TRBJ2-1; no clear D. The V gene's germline CDR1 is SGHRS and CDR2 YFSETQ. The CDR3 extends over 12 amino acids. V gave up 0 bases and J gave up 9 bases, with 7 bases separating them. The CDR3 sequence is CASSLAIGEQFF. The CDR3 bases are TGCGCCAGCAGCTTGGCGATTGGTGAGCAGTTCTTC.

The table lists this clone with a count of one. The gene calls are TRBV25-1 and TRBJ2-3; 7 bases match TRBD2. With 4 bases clipped from V and 0 bases from J, the junction kept 10 bases outside the gene matches. This CDR3 spans 17 amino acids. The germline V gene encodes CDR1 MGHDK and CDR2 SYGVNS. CDR3 sequence reads: CASSGGTTYPSTDTQYF. CDR3 in DNA: TGTGCCAGCAGTGGGGGGACTACCTACCCTAGCACAGATACGCAGTATTTT. Drawing the rest from reference TRBV25-1 and TRBJ2-3, the complete variable domain is EADIYQTPRYLVIGTGKKITLECSQTMGHDKMYWYQQDPGMELHLIHYSYGVNSTEKGDLSSESTVSRIRTEHFPLTLESARPSHTSQYLCASSGGTTYPSTDTQYFGPGTRLTVL.

The rearrangement joins TRBV11-2 to TRBJ1-4; D is undetermined. This CDR3 spans 16 amino acids. The germline V and J ends were trimmed by 5 bases and 0 bases, with 13 bases remaining between them. CDR1 and CDR2 from the germline V gene are SGHAT and FQNNGV. Here the CDR3 reads CASSPGQYATNEKLFF. As DNA, the CDR3 is TGTGCCAGCAGCCCCGGGCAGTACGCAACTAATGAAAAACTGTTTTTT.

The chain carries TRBV7-2 and TRBJ2-1; 9 bases line up with TRBD2. V was clipped by 2 bases and J by 7 bases; unmatched bases: 12. The CDR3 has 17 residues. The V gene's germline CDR1 is SGHTA and CDR2 FQGNSA. CDR3 in DNA: TGTGCCAGCAGCTTATTAGCGGGGGACTACAGGAATAATGAGCAGTTCTTC. Translating it yields CASSLLAGDYRNNEQFF.

The gene calls are TRBV11-2 and TRBJ1-1; 8 positions match TRBD1. The CDR3 is made up of 13 amino acids. With V trimmed by 5 bases and J by 6 bases, 5 bases remained unmatched. Germline-derived CDR1 and CDR2 are SGHAT and FQNNGV. CDR3 loop: CASSPTGGAEAFF. CDR3 DNA sequence: TGTGCCAGCAGCCCTACAGGGGGAGCTGAAGCTTTCTTT.

The J gene is TRBJ1-2, the V gene TRBV13; D ambiguous. The CDR3 extends over 17 amino acids. With 5 bases removed from V and 4 bases from J, the gap between germline ends came to 23 bases. Germline loops: CDR1 PRHDT, CDR2 FYEKMQ (reference sequence). Written as DNA, the CDR3 is TGTGCCAGCAGCCCTACAACAAGGGAGCTGTATCGCTATGGCTACACCTTC. Translation: CASSPTTRELYRYGYTF.

The CDR3 region is CASSNRDRGYNEQFF. CDR3 bases: TGTGCCAGCAGCAACCGGGACAGGGGGTACAATGAGCAGTTCTTC. V and J are TRBV11-1 and TRBJ2-1; TRBD1 aligns across 11 bases. Germline V lookup: CDR1 SGHAT, CDR2 FQDESV (reference sequence). Trimming cost V 5 bases and J 4 bases; bases outside gene matches: 4. The CDR3 spans 15 residues.

This chain links TRBV6-5 with TRBJ2-7, with 9 bases lining up with TRBD1. The V gene's germline CDR1 is MNHEY and CDR2 SVGAGI. There are 15 residues in the CDR3. V lost 5 bases and J lost 1; bases outside the gene matches: 6. The CDR3 nucleotides are TGTGCCAGCAGTCCCGGGACAGGGAGTTCCTACGAGCAGTACGTC. Translated: CASSPGTGSSYEQYV.

The chain links TRBV28 to TRBJ1-2; 9 bases are shared with TRBD1. Germline V CDR1 and CDR2: MDHEN, SYDVKM. CDR3 length equals 17 residues. J gave up 7 bases and V 6 bases, and 18 bases lay outside the gene matches. This CDR3 is CASSSNALRRTGAGYTF. As DNA, the CDR3 is TGTGCCAGCAGCTCGAACGCCCTCAGAAGGACAGGGGCTGGCTACACCTTC.

The chain recombines TRBV28 with TRBJ2-7, with D hard to call. This CDR3 comprises 10 residues. Trimming removed 8 bases at V and 6 bases at J, with 8 bases between. The V gene's germline CDR1 is MDHEN and CDR2 SYDVKM. The CDR3: CASSGGEQYF. As DNA, the CDR3 is TGTGCCAGCTCCGGTGGCGAGCAGTACTTC.

This chain connects TRBV28 to TRBJ2-3; D remains unclear. The length of the CDR3 is 12 residues. Germline assignment: CDR1 MDHEN and CDR2 SYDVKM. Trimming removed 6 bases at V and 5 bases at J, with 9 bases between. CDR3 region: CASSPERDTQYF. DNA of the CDR3: TGTGCCAGCAGCCCGGAGAGAGATACGCAGTATTTT.

This clone was seen a single time. The CDR3: CASSLLAGGDGYTF. The CDR3 nucleotides are TGTGCCAGCAGTTTATTGGCAGGGGGCGATGGCTACACCTTC. This chain joins TRBV27 and TRBJ1-2, with 8 bases that match TRBD1. This CDR3 contains 14 residues. V lost 1 base, J lost 6 bases, and 4 bases stayed unmatched. Per germline, CDR1 MNHEY and CDR2 SMNVEV (reference sequence).

This sequence joins TRBV7-9 and TRBJ2-5; D is possibly TRBD2 (5 bases). Germline CDR1 is SEHNR and CDR2 is FQNEAQ (reference sequence). CDR3 length: 14 residues. Trimming took 2 bases from V and 7 from J, leaving 14 bases between them. CDR3 sequence: CASSLYDEGLTQYF. Written as DNA, the CDR3 is TGTGCCAGCAGCTTATACGACGAAGGACTGACCCAGTACTTC. The full variable domain, completed using reference TRBV7-9 and TRBJ2-5, is DTGVSQNPRHKITKRGQNVTFRCDPISEHNRLYWYRQTLGQGPEFLTYFQNEAQLEKSRLLSDRFSAERPKGSFSTLEIQRTEQGDSAMYLCASSLYDEGLTQYFGPGTRLLVL.

The rearrangement links TRBV9 to TRBJ2-7; D gene unclear. The CDR3 sequence is 12 residues long. The V gene's germline CDR1 is SGDLS and CDR2 YYNGEE. The germline V and J ends were trimmed by 5 bases and 0 bases, with 6 bases remaining between them. CDR3 bases: TGTGCCAGCAGTGGAAACTCCTACGAGCAGTACTTC. Its translation is CASSGNSYEQYF.

This clone was found a few times. The V gene is TRBV11-2, the J gene TRBJ2-3, with 9 bases lining up with TRBD2. The CDR3 is 16 residues long. Trimming at V came to 1 base and at J to 5 bases, leaving 7 bases not matched to a gene. Germline loops: CDR1 SGHAT, CDR2 FQNNGV. The DNA for the CDR3 is TGTGCCAGCAGCTTAGTGCTGCGGGGGGGCGGAGATACGCAGTATTTT. Its translation is CASSLVLRGGGDTQYF.

The V gene is TRBV11-3, the J gene TRBJ2-1, with D perhaps matching TRBD1 (5 bases). Germline lookup yields CDR1 SGHNT and CDR2 YENEEA. V lost 2 bases and J 6 bases, leaving 11 bases between the germline ends. The CDR3 covers 14 residues. The CDR3 reads CASSLRGQTNEQFF. DNA of the CDR3: TGTGCCAGCAGCTTAAGGGGCCAAACCAATGAGCAGTTCTTC.

The chain is built from TRBV11-2 and TRBJ2-7; D is uncertain. V was trimmed by 5 bases and J by 2 bases, leaving 10 bases between them. The germline gives CDR1 SGHAT, CDR2 FQNNGV. The CDR3 runs 13 residues. The CDR3 bases are TGTGCCAGCAGCCGCGACGGTACCTACGAGCAGTACTTC. Amino acid sequence: CASSRDGTYEQYF.